These 27 T cell receptor beta chains originate from one sample sequenced in a study of blood T cell repertoires in COVID-19. Repertoires were generated with immunoSEQ multiplex PCR, while TCRdb's copy carries only in-frame clones and drops some. The sample carries more than 130,000 clones, approximately 87% recorded once. Sequencing was performed on peripheral blood. The receptors stem from a woman between 40 and 55 years old with acute or convalescent COVID-19.

The chain employs TRBV18 and TRBJ1-4; no definite D call. The CDR3 length is 14 residues. V was pared by 4 bases and J by 2 bases, with 8 bases between. Germline lookup yields CDR1 KGHSH and CDR2 LQKENI. CDR3 protein: CASSRGATNEKLFF. The CDR3, as DNA: TGTGCCAGCTCACGGGGAGCGACTAATGAAAAACTGTTTTTT.

The chain employs TRBV6-5 and TRBJ2-3; D is uncertain. Trimming removed 6 bases at V and 5 bases at J, with 12 bases between. The CDR3 extends over 13 amino acids. Germline V lookup: CDR1 MNHEY, CDR2 SVGAGI. The CDR3 here is CASRRRIGDTQYF. The CDR3 DNA follows: TGTGCCAGCAGGCGGAGAATCGGAGATACGCAGTATTTT.

The genes are TRBV10-3 and TRBJ2-3; D is possibly TRBD1 (5 bases). The germline V gene encodes CDR1 ENHRY and CDR2 SYGVKD. The CDR3 is 14 amino acids. V dropped 6 bases and J dropped 2 bases, with 12 bases sitting between them. CDR3 sequence reads: CAIRDTRFTDTQYF. The CDR3 DNA follows: TGTGCCATCAGGGACACCAGATTCACAGATACGCAGTATTTT.

V and J are TRBV18 and TRBJ2-1; 8 bases are shared with TRBD1. The ends lost 2 bases at V and 6 bases at J; junction bases unmatched: 9. This CDR3 has 16 amino acids. CDR1 is KGHSH and CDR2 is LQKENI in the germline V gene. CDR3 DNA sequence: TGTGCCAGCTCACCATCACGGGACAGGCGTCCCAATGAGCAGTTCTTC. Amino acids: CASSPSRDRRPNEQFF.

The chain joins TRBV30 to TRBJ2-7; 8 nucleotides agree with TRBD1. V trimming: 2 bases; J trimming: 2 bases; junction bases outside the gene matches: 8. Germline-derived CDR1 and CDR2 are GTSNPN and SVGIG (reference sequence). CDR3 length: 15 amino acids. The CDR3 protein is CAWSLGQGVTYEQYF. The CDR3 DNA is TGTGCCTGGAGTCTTGGACAGGGCGTTACCTACGAGCAGTACTTC.

The chain links TRBV27 to TRBJ2-5, with D possibly matching TRBD2 (6 bases). The length of the CDR3 is 13 residues. Trimming took off 6 bases at V and 7 bases at J, with 15 bases between the two ends. Germline loops: CDR1 MNHEY, CDR2 SMNVEV (reference sequence). CDR3 bases: TGTGCCAGCAGCCTGGGAGGTTTTGGGACCCAGTACTTC. It encodes CASSLGGFGTQYF.

The V gene is TRBV6-5, the J gene TRBJ2-1; TRBD2 matches 7 bases. The V and J ends lost 0 bases and 7 bases, in that order; junction bases with no gene match: 9. The CDR3 consists of 16 residues. Germline loops: CDR1 MNHEY, CDR2 SVGAGI. CDR3: CASSYSYRGRGNEQFF. Here the CDR3 DNA reads TGTGCCAGCAGTTACTCGTATCGCGGGAGAGGGAATGAGCAGTTCTTC.

The chain carries TRBV7-3 and TRBJ1-6; 7 nucleotides match TRBD1. The ends lost 1 base at V and 7 bases at J; junction bases unmatched: 4. The CDR3 has 15 amino acids. Germline-derived CDR1 and CDR2 are SGHTA and FQGTGA. DNA of the CDR3: TGTGCCAGCAGCTTAAGGGCAGGGGGGAATTCACCCCTCCACTTT. It specifies CASSLRAGGNSPLHF.

The rearrangement links TRBV2 to TRBJ1-2; D uncertain. The germline gives CDR1 SNHLY, CDR2 FYNNEI. V lost 3 bases and J lost 7, with 12 bases in between. The CDR3 has 13 amino acids. The CDR3 spells CASSENLAIGYTF. CDR3 coding DNA: TGTGCCAGCAGTGAGAATTTAGCGATTGGCTACACCTTC.

A single count supports this clone. The gene calls are TRBV13 and TRBJ2-7, with D hard to call. Trimming pared 2 bases from V and 2 bases from J, leaving 10 bases between. Per germline, CDR1 PRHDT and CDR2 FYEKMQ (reference sequence). The CDR3 is made up of 14 amino acids. CDR3 sequence (DNA): TGTGCCAGCAGCTTAATCACTCAAGCCTACGAGCAGTACTTC. Protein: CASSLITQAYEQYF.

J is TRBJ2-1 and V is TRBV12-3 or TRBV12-4, with 9 bases matching TRBD2. This CDR3 spans 12 amino acids. V was pared by 6 bases and J by 10 bases, with 4 bases of the junction left unmatched. CDR3 amino acids: CASSSSGGEQFF. CDR3 bases: TGTGCCAGCAGCTCAAGCGGGGGGGAGCAGTTCTTC.

The CDR3 spells CASSWGDYGYTF. The CDR3, as DNA: TGTGCCAGCAGTTGGGGGGATTATGGCTACACCTTC. The V and J genes are TRBV28 and TRBJ1-2; a weak D match, TRBD1 (5 bases). Looked up from germline, CDR1 is MDHEN and CDR2 is SYDVKM. Trimming left V 4 bases short and J 5 bases short, with 8 bases between. This CDR3 region has 12 residues.

This chain links TRBV4-1 with TRBJ2-7; TRBD1 matches 7 bases. Germline V gene data show CDR1 as MGHRA and CDR2 as YSYEKL. The CDR3 is 14 amino acids. After removal of 4 bases from V and 2 bases from J, the junction contained 5 bases not matched to a gene. CDR3 nucleotide sequence: TGCGCCAGCAGCCCCCCGGACAGGACCTACGAGCAGTACTTC. It codes for CASSPPDRTYEQYF.

The chain uses TRBV7-2 and TRBJ2-1; unclear D gene. The ends were cut back, 7 bases at V and 8 bases at J, with 15 bases in the middle. There are 13 residues in the CDR3. Germline CDR1 SGHTA, CDR2 FQGNSA. CDR3 DNA sequence: TGTGCCAGCACATTTAAAAAGCGTCATGAGCAGTTCTTC. This gives the protein CASTFKKRHEQFF.

The J gene is TRBJ1-6, the V gene TRBV18; no reliable D call. CDR3 length equals 13 residues. The V gene's germline CDR1 is KGHSH and CDR2 LQKENI. Trimming took off 6 bases at V and 4 bases at J, with 7 bases between the two ends. The CDR3 nucleotides read TGTGCCAGCTCTAGGGAGTATAATTCACCCCTCCACTTT. As protein: CASSREYNSPLHF.

The chain combines TRBV6-5 with TRBJ1-5; TRBD1 might be the D (6 bases). From germline, CDR1 is MNHEY and CDR2 SVGAGI. V lost 8 bases, J lost 6 bases, and 17 bases lay in between. The CDR3 has 14 amino acids. CDR3 amino acids: CASGLGGPLQPQHF. CDR3 DNA: TGTGCCAGCGGCCTAGGGGGTCCCCTTCAGCCCCAGCATTTT.

The rearrangement joins TRBV19 to TRBJ1-3; weak D call: TRBD1 (5 bases). Trimming left V 6 bases short and J 4 bases short, with 13 bases between. This CDR3 is built from 14 residues. Germline V gene data show CDR1 as LNHDA and CDR2 as SQIVND (reference sequence). CDR3 in DNA: TGTGCCAGTAGAGGTCAGGGTGCAGGAAACACCATATATTTT. Translating it yields CASRGQGAGNTIYF.

The V and J genes are TRBV4-3 and TRBJ2-1, with 8 bases fitting TRBD2. Germline V gene data show CDR1 as LGHNA and CDR2 as YSLEER. There are 14 residues in the CDR3. V lost 1 base to trimming and J lost 4 bases; unmatched junction nucleotides: 0. The CDR3 DNA reads TGCGCCAGCAGCCAAGCGGGAGGGTACAATGAGCAGTTCTTC. This codes for CASSQAGGYNEQFF.

This rearrangement joins TRBV5-1 to TRBJ2-7, with a possible D match to TRBD1 (5 bases). Between the trimmed V and J ends, which lost 1 base and 4 bases, there was a span of 6 bases. Germline V gene lookup returns CDR1 SGHRS and CDR2 YFSETQ. CDR3 size: 12 residues. CDR3 region: CASSLSGYEQYF. In DNA form, the CDR3 reads TGCGCCAGCAGCTTGTCAGGGTACGAGCAGTACTTC.

J is TRBJ1-3 and V is TRBV4-2; D may be TRBD1 (6 bases). The V gene lost 3 bases and the J gene lost 8 bases, with 17 bases spanning the gap. The CDR3 has 15 amino acids. Germline values: CDR1 LGHNA, CDR2 YNFKEQ. In nucleotides, the CDR3 is TGTGCCAGCAGCCAGGGCCTTGGGGGGGCACACACCATATATTTT. This gives the protein CASSQGLGGAHTIYF.

The chain joins TRBV6-6 to TRBJ1-3; perhaps TRBD1 as D (6 bases). The CDR3 loop spans 16 amino acids. Between the trimmed V and J ends, which lost 4 bases and 3 bases, there was a span of 16 bases. In germline, CDR1 is MNHNY, CDR2 SVGAGI (reference sequence). As DNA, the CDR3 is TGTGCCAGCAGTTCCACAGGGAGCCGGGGTGGAAACACCATATATTTT. Translated, it gives CASSSTGSRGGNTIYF.

This chain connects TRBV6-2 or TRBV6-3 to TRBJ2-2; 15 nucleotides align to TRBD2. After removal of 2 bases from V and 1 base from J, the junction contained 5 bases not matched to a gene. The germline V gene has CDR1 MNHEY and CDR2 SVGEGT. The CDR3 has 19 residues. The DNA of the CDR3 is TGTGCCAGCAGTTACCCTGGGACTAGCGGGGGGCGGAACACCGGGGAGCTGTTTTTT. It encodes CASSYPGTSGGRNTGELFF.

This clone has only a few counts. The rearrangement uses TRBV6-2 or TRBV6-3 and TRBJ1-1, with a tentative D call TRBD1 (5 bases). Trimming left V 2 bases short and J 3 bases short, with 16 bases between. Germline V gene data show CDR1 as MNHEY and CDR2 as SVGEGT. The CDR3 is 16 amino acids. The CDR3 loop is CASSYEIGGKDTEAFF. In nucleotides, the CDR3 is TGTGCCAGCAGTTACGAAATCGGGGGGAAGGACACTGAAGCTTTCTTT.

This chain uses TRBV10-3 with TRBJ2-7; TRBD1 aligns across 7 bases. The junction had 3 bases not matched to a gene; V was cut back by 2 bases and J by 5 bases. The CDR3 spans 13 residues. Germline V gives CDR1 ENHRY, CDR2 SYGVKD. CDR3 protein: CAISEAGTDEQYF. The CDR3 DNA follows: TGTGCCATCAGTGAGGCAGGGACAGACGAGCAGTACTTC.

The chain uses TRBV4-2 and TRBJ2-1; 7 nucleotides match TRBD2. Germline trimming cut 0 bases from V and 3 bases from J; bases unmatched to any gene: 5. The CDR3 runs 16 residues. Germline V gene lookup returns CDR1 LGHNA and CDR2 YNFKEQ. The CDR3 DNA reads TGTGCCAGCAGCCAAGATAAGGCGGGGGTCTACAATGAGCAGTTCTTC. Translating it yields CASSQDKAGVYNEQFF.

The chain combines TRBV2 with TRBJ2-7, with 10 nucleotides matching TRBD1. With V trimmed by 5 bases and J by 5 bases, 6 bases remained unmatched. Germline V gives CDR1 SNHLY, CDR2 FYNNEI. There are 14 residues in the CDR3. CDR3 loop: CASSTGTGVNEQYF. The CDR3 nucleotides are TGTGCCAGCAGTACCGGGACAGGGGTAAACGAGCAGTACTTC.

The chain uses TRBV7-8 and TRBJ2-7; D is unresolved. CDR1 and CDR2 from the germline V gene are SGHVS and FQNEAQ. Trimming stripped 1 base from V and 6 bases from J, with 7 bases between. The CDR3 is 12 amino acids. Written as DNA, the CDR3 is TGTGCCAGCAGCTTAGTTAATCCCGAGCAGTACTTC. Translated: CASSLVNPEQYF.